Given below is one T cell receptor beta chain in context. Its antigen is unknown. Germline loops: CDR1 KGHSH, CDR2 LQKENI. This CDR3 has 16 amino acids. The V gene end was trimmed by 3 bases and the J gene end by 0 bases; junction bases not matched to a gene: 2. The data are from a study of OX40 agonist ivuxolimab in advanced cancers. Turning to the study itself: Ivuxolimab, an antibody that agonizes OX40 (CD134), was administered to the patients. Three patients got partial responses; one had hepatocellular carcinoma and two had cutaneous melanoma. Findings and limits, study-wide: Certain nonresponding patients likewise had low normalized T-cell clonal expansion. The CD4+ and CD8+ T cells in the blood had expanded clonally by week 6 at 0.1 to 3.0 mg/kg.

TCRdb's table, derived via immunoSEQ multiplex PCR, lists solely in-frame clones and lacks some. This sample has under 95,000 clones, with 70% to 90% found just once. V and J are TRBV18 and TRBJ2-3; 11 positions agree with TRBD2. The sequence was collected from an adult with an advanced solid tumor such as melanoma, head and neck, liver or kidney cancer. Sequencing was performed on CD4+ or CD8+ T cells sorted from blood, taken in a trial of the OX40 agonist ivuxolimab. CDR3 sequence: CASSPGLAGSTDTQYF. The CDR3 DNA follows: TGTGCCAGCTCACCCGGACTAGCGGGTAGCACAGATACGCAGTATTTT.